The present T cell receptor (beta chain) was sequenced within a study of PD-1 blockade in classical Hodgkin lymphoma. Regarding the study as a whole: Researchers reported that CD4+ TCR diversity, though not CD8+, rose significantly by C4D1. Complete responders' baseline diversity resembled that of newly diagnosed patients.

Each patient experienced a relapse that followed autologous stem cell transplantation, and brentuximab vedotin exposure varied. This clone is categorized as medium-sized. Its antigen is not identified. The CDR3 loop spans 11 amino acids. Trimming removed 8 bases from V and 6 bases from J, with 11 bases in between. The germline V gene encodes CDR1 MNHEY and CDR2 SMNVEV (reference sequence). Sequencing was performed with immunoSEQ multiplex PCR; in TCRdb, only in-frame clones are kept and a portion is missing. The repertoire holds 40,000 to 45,000 clones, with approximately 80% as singletons. The source material was peripheral blood mononuclear cells (PBMCs), sampled at baseline. The chain carries TRBV27 and TRBJ2-7; weak D call: TRBD2 (5 bases). The clonotype originates from a human donor with classical Hodgkin lymphoma. CDR3 protein: CASGRTVEQYF. The CDR3 DNA reads as TGTGCCAGCGGCCGGACTGTCGAGCAGTACTTC.